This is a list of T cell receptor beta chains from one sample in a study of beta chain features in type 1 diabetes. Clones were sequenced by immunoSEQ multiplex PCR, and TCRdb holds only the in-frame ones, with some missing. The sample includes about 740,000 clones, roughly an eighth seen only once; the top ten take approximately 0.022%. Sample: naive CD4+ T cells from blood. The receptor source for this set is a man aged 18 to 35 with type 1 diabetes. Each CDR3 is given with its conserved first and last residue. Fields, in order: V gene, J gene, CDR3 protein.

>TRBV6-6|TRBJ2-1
CASSPITYNEQFF
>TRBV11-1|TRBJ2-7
CASSLSLASDEQYF
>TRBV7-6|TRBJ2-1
CASSLERLAGGRNNEQFF
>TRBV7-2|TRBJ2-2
CASSERANTGELFF
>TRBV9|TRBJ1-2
CASSLTGGPDGYTF
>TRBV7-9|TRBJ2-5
CASSLLAGGQETQYF
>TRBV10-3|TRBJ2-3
CAISESMGAADTQYF
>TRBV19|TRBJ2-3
CASSAADRGDTQYF
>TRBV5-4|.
CASSSSYEQYF
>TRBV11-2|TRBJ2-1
CASSVGTSGGNEQFF
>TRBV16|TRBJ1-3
CASSQWDRQYF
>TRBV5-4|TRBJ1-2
CASTPGQNYGYTF
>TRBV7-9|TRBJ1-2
CASSLVPSDRALTYGYTF
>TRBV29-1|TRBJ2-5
CSAGTQETQYF
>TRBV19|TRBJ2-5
CASQGQGFGAQYF
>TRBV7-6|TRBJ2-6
CASSPWGGGGANVLTF
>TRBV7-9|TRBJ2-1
CASSLARSTDEQFF
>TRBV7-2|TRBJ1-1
CASSPGAMNTEAFF
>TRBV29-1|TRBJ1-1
CSVQLHTEAFF
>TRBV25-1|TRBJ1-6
CASSAWAGGDSPLHF
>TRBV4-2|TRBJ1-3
CASSQEIGGNTIYF
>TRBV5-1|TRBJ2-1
CASSSTPLQGLGNEQFF
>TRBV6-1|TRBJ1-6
CASSERYSYNSPLHF
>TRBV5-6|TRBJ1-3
CASSPTDIATGNTIYF
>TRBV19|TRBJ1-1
CATTDANTEAFF
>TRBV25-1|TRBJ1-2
CASSEGVGYGYTF
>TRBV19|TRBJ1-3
CASTRGPGPGNTIYF
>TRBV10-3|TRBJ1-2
CAISEAPEGYTF
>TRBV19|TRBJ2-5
CASSPQGTGPFQETQYF
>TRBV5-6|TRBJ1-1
CASSLVAEAFF
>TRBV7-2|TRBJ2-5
CASSLVETSRETQYF
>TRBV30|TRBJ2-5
CAWSPRLRETQYF
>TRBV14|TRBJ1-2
CASSPTGYGYTF
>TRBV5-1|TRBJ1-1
CASSSGQGTEAFF
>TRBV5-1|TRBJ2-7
CASSQTDSYEQYF
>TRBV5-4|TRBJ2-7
CASSFESGGEQYF